The 26 T cell receptor beta chains below were found in one sample sequenced in a study of graft-versus-host responses after intestinal transplantation. The repertoire was sequenced with immunoSEQ multiplex PCR; TCRdb's copy has only in-frame clones and lacks some. Of 75,000 to 100,000 clones listed, about nine tenths are singletons. This specimen was PBMCs, taken 453 days after intestinal transplant. The receptors originated from a human patient who received an intestinal transplant, so some T cells may come from the graft donor.

This clone was observed once. V usage is TRBV29-1 and J usage is TRBJ1-2; D call uncertain. This CDR3 is 8 amino acids long. Trimming stripped 7 bases from V and 8 bases from J, with 5 bases between. Germline V CDR1 and CDR2: SQVTM, ANQGSEA. The CDR3 DNA sequence: TGCAGCGGCGAAGGCTACACCTTC. Its translation: CSGEGYTF.

This clone was detected only a few times. This chain connects TRBV6-5 to TRBJ1-4; weak D call: TRBD1 (5 bases). In germline, CDR1 is MNHEY, CDR2 SVGAGI. The CDR3 is made up of 13 amino acids. The V end was cut by 6 bases, the J end by 3 bases, with 8 bases between. CDR3 protein: CASRGTANEKLFF. CDR3 coding DNA: TGTGCCAGCAGGGGGACCGCTAATGAAAAACTGTTTTTT.

The DNA for the CDR3 is TGTGCCAGCAGCCTCAGACTAGCCCGGGAGACCCAGTACTTC. Protein: CASSLRLARETQYF. The V gene is TRBV7-2, the J gene TRBJ2-5, with 7 bases lining up with TRBD2. The CDR3 is 14 amino acids. The germline gives CDR1 SGHTA, CDR2 FQGNSA. With 5 bases clipped from V and 5 bases from J, the junction kept 8 bases outside the gene matches.

This clone was detected only a few times. The chain couples TRBV7-9 to TRBJ2-1; D gene unclear. This CDR3 has 13 amino acids. V lost 1 base and J 7 bases, leaving 8 bases between the germline ends. Germline assignment: CDR1 SEHNR and CDR2 FQNEAQ (reference sequence). This CDR3 reads CASSLGSENEQFF. The CDR3 nucleotides read TGTGCCAGCAGCTTAGGGTCGGAGAATGAGCAGTTCTTC.

The chain couples TRBV10-3 to TRBJ1-1, with 10 bases fitting TRBD1. CDR3 size: 13 residues. Germline CDR1 and CDR2: ENHRY and SYGVKD. The V gene end was trimmed by 11 bases and the J gene end by 4 bases; junction bases not matched to a gene: 7. CDR3 in amino acids: CAARQGAGTEAFF. DNA of the CDR3: TGTGCCGCCAGACAGGGGGCTGGCACTGAAGCTTTCTTT.

The rearrangement links TRBV7-9 to TRBJ1-6; D remains unclear. V dropped 1 base and J dropped 7 bases, with 11 bases sitting between them. The CDR3 has 15 amino acids. Germline V gene lookup returns CDR1 SEHNR and CDR2 FQNEAQ (reference sequence). CDR3 sequence reads: CASSLVVGGNSPLHF. The DNA of the CDR3 is TGTGCCAGCAGCTTAGTGGTAGGCGGGAATTCACCCCTCCACTTT.

The CDR3 sequence is CASSPRTSGEETQYF. The CDR3 nucleotides are TGTGCCAGCTCACCTAGGACTAGCGGGGAAGAGACCCAGTACTTC. The J gene is TRBJ2-5, the V gene TRBV18; 12 nucleotides align to TRBD2. Trimming at V came to 3 bases and at J to 3 bases, leaving 2 bases not matched to a gene. This CDR3 contains 15 residues. Per germline, CDR1 KGHSH and CDR2 LQKENI.

The CDR3 nucleotides are TGTGCCAGCTCACCACCGGCAGCTAACTATGGCTACACCTTC. Its protein product is CASSPPAANYGYTF. The chain combines TRBV18 with TRBJ1-2; no firm D call. V was pared by 0 bases and J by 0 bases, with 5 bases between. CDR3 length: 14 amino acids. Germline loops: CDR1 KGHSH, CDR2 LQKENI.

The chain joins TRBV7-9 to TRBJ1-3; no definite D call. The CDR3 length is 13 residues. Germline V gene data show CDR1 as SEHNR and CDR2 as FQNEAQ (reference sequence). The V and J ends lost 5 bases and 2 bases respectively, with 7 bases between them. The CDR3 DNA is TGTGCCAGCAGCCCGACGCCTGGAAACACCATATATTTT. Its translation: CASSPTPGNTIYF.

This clone was observed a handful of times. V is TRBV6-6 and J is TRBJ1-2; D unresolved. Germline CDR1 is MNHNY and CDR2 is SVGAGI (reference sequence). The V end lost 3 bases, the J end lost 4 bases, and 12 bases lay between the germline ends. The CDR3 runs 14 residues. The CDR3 DNA sequence: TGTGCCAGCAGTTATGGGCCGTTGACCTATGGCTACACCTTC. Encoded protein: CASSYGPLTYGYTF.

V is TRBV4-1 and J is TRBJ2-3; 8 bases align to TRBD2. Trimming at V came to 3 bases and at J to 0 bases, leaving 11 bases not matched to a gene. The CDR3 length is 18 residues. Germline values: CDR1 MGHRA, CDR2 YSYEKL. CDR3 sequence (DNA): TGCGCCAGCAGCCAGGATTTCGGACTAGCCTCGAGCACAGATACGCAGTATTTT. Translating gives CASSQDFGLASSTDTQYF.

The V call is TRBV2, the J call TRBJ2-7, with a weak D call TRBD2 (5 bases). CDR3 length equals 13 residues. The V gene's germline CDR1 is SNHLY and CDR2 FYNNEI. Trimming removed 3 bases at V and 4 bases at J, with 10 bases between. In nucleotides, the CDR3 is TGTGCCAGCAGTGAGGACGGGGAGTACGAGCAGTACTTC. Translation gives CASSEDGEYEQYF. Looking up the rest from reference TRBV2 and TRBJ2-7 gives the full variable domain: EPEVTQTPSHQVTQMGQEVILRCVPISNHLYFYWYRQILGQKVEFLVSFYNNEISEKSEIFDDQFSVERPDGSNFTLKIRSTKLEDSAMYFCASSEDGEYEQYFGPGTRLTVT.

J is TRBJ1-2 and V is TRBV29-1; D call uncertain. Germline V lookup: CDR1 SQVTM, CDR2 ANQGSEA. The CDR3 loop spans 13 amino acids. The V and J ends lost 0 bases and 3 bases respectively, with 8 bases between them. CDR3 residues: CSVEDDWYYGYTF. The CDR3 DNA follows: TGCAGCGTTGAAGATGATTGGTACTATGGCTACACCTTC.

DNA of the CDR3: TGCGCCAGCAGCCAAGATTCCTGGGGGAGCTCCTATAATTCACCCCTCCACTTT. Residues: CASSQDSWGSSYNSPLHF. The genes are TRBV4-1 and TRBJ1-6; weak D call: TRBD1 (5 bases). Germline V gives CDR1 MGHRA, CDR2 YSYEKL. V was cut by 0 bases and J by 0 bases, with 12 bases left in between. This CDR3 is 18 amino acids long.

For this clone: Other DNA variants within this sample encode the same CDR3. This CDR3 reads CASSTGTANYGYTF. The CDR3 DNA follows: TGTGCCAGCAGCACAGGGACAGCCAACTATGGCTACACCTTC. The rearrangement uses TRBV13 and TRBJ1-2; the match to TRBD1 covers 7 bases. V shed 5 bases, J shed 2 bases, and the junction held 5 bases outside the gene matches. The CDR3 length is 14 residues. Germline values: CDR1 PRHDT, CDR2 FYEKMQ (reference sequence).

This chain connects TRBV6-5 to TRBJ1-5, with D unclear. V lost 2 bases, J lost 4 bases, and 6 bases lay in between. The germline V gene encodes CDR1 MNHEY and CDR2 SVGAGI. The CDR3 is 13 residues long. CDR3 coding DNA: TGTGCCAGCAGTTACAACCAGAATCAGCCCCAGCATTTT. It codes for CASSYNQNQPQHF.

The chain employs TRBV7-2 and TRBJ1-1, with a tentative D call TRBD1 (6 bases). Germline loops: CDR1 SGHTA, CDR2 FQGNSA. Deletions cut 4 bases from V and 11 bases from J, with 20 bases between. The CDR3 loop spans 14 amino acids. The CDR3 loop reads CASSSAVARQGAFF. Here the CDR3 DNA reads TGTGCCAGCAGCTCGGCGGTAGCGCGTCAGGGGGCTTTCTTT. Full variable domain (rest looked up from reference TRBV7-2 and TRBJ1-1): GAGVSQSPSNKVTEKGKDVELRCDPISGHTALYWYRQSLGQGLEFLIYFQGNSAPDKSGLPSDRFSAERTGGSVSTLTIQRTQQEDSAVYLCASSSAVARQGAFFGQGTRLTVV.

The CDR3 DNA reads as TGTGCCAGCAGCTTAGCCAGACAAGAGACCCAGTACTTC. Protein product: CASSLARQETQYF. V is TRBV7-3 and J is TRBJ2-5; no firm D call. V was pared by 2 bases and J by 2 bases, with 6 bases between. This CDR3 spans 13 amino acids. Germline V gene data show CDR1 as SGHTA and CDR2 as FQGTGA.

V and J are TRBV6-9 and TRBJ2-3; the D gene could be TRBD1 or TRBD2 (5 bases each). Germline values: CDR1 MNHGY, CDR2 SVAAGI. The V gene lost 5 bases and the J gene lost 2 bases, with 20 bases spanning the gap. The CDR3 totals 17 residues. The CDR3 region has the DNA TGTGCCAGCAGTCCTCCCGGGACCCCTTCTGCCACAGATACGCAGTATTTT. It translates to CASSPPGTPSATDTQYF.

J is TRBJ1-1 and V is TRBV18; D not certain. The germline gives CDR1 KGHSH, CDR2 LQKENI. Trimming cost V 5 bases and J 5 bases, with 12 bases left between them. CDR3 length equals 13 residues. The CDR3 reads CASSVGEGTEAFF. CDR3 DNA: TGTGCCAGCTCAGTTGGGGAGGGAACTGAAGCTTTCTTT.

The chain carries TRBV9 and TRBJ2-3, with TRBD2 matching 9 bases. The CDR3 consists of 16 residues. CDR1 is SGDLS, CDR2 YYNGEE, per germline. Trimming cost V 0 bases and J 3 bases; bases outside gene matches: 5. CDR3 in DNA: TGTGCCAGCAGCGTAGGGGTAGCGGGGGTGACAGATACGCAGTATTTT. As protein: CASSVGVAGVTDTQYF.

The chain carries TRBV9 and TRBJ1-4; 11 nucleotides align to TRBD1. Germline V lookup: CDR1 SGDLS, CDR2 YYNGEE. V was pared by 2 bases and J by 7 bases, with 4 bases of the junction left unmatched. There are 15 residues in the CDR3. The CDR3 coding sequence is TGTGCCAGCAGCGTTGGGACAGGGGGAGGTGAAAAACTGTTTTTT. Amino acid sequence: CASSVGTGGGEKLFF.

V gene TRBV7-3 combines with J gene TRBJ1-3, with D unclear. Germline V lookup: CDR1 SGHTA, CDR2 FQGTGA. This CDR3 spans 15 amino acids. Between the trimmed V and J ends, which lost 2 bases and 0 bases, there was a span of 8 bases. The CDR3 sequence: CASSLSGSSGNTIYF. The CDR3 nucleotides read TGTGCCAGCAGCTTATCAGGCAGCTCTGGAAACACCATATATTTT.

V and J are TRBV19 and TRBJ1-1, with D unresolved. Germline assignment: CDR1 LNHDA and CDR2 SQIVND (reference sequence). The length of the CDR3 is 13 residues. Trimming left V 9 bases short and J 0 bases short, with 11 bases between. The CDR3 region has the DNA TGTGCCAGCCTCAGGCGTATGAACACTGAAGCTTTCTTT. This translates into CASLRRMNTEAFF.

J is TRBJ2-2 and V is TRBV9; perhaps TRBD1 as D (5 bases). Trimming cost V 2 bases and J 1 base, with 9 bases left between them. The CDR3 is made up of 15 amino acids. Germline V gene sequence: CDR1 SGDLS, CDR2 YYNGEE. In DNA form, the CDR3 reads TGTGCCAGCAGCGTGAGACAGATGAACACCGGGGAGCTGTTTTTT. Translating it yields CASSVRQMNTGELFF.

The chain combines TRBV7-9 with TRBJ1-2, with D possibly matching TRBD1 (5 bases). Germline V CDR1 and CDR2: SEHNR, FQNEAQ (reference sequence). V was shortened by 4 bases and J by 7 bases, with 16 bases between the two germline ends. The CDR3 has 14 residues. The CDR3 protein is CASSSSRGALGYTF. CDR3 nucleotides: TGTGCCAGCAGCTCTTCAAGGGGCGCGCTTGGCTACACCTTC.